The T cell receptor beta chain described here comes from a study of T cells in localized non-small cell lung cancer (dated by TCRdb to the early 2020s). Looking at the study overall: T cell repertoires of some 240 early-stage NSCLC patients were analyzed, with tumors being compared against uninvolved tumor-adjacent lungs. The cohort was made up of a few hundred treatment-naive NSCLC patients whose localized lung tumors had been resected. A mean age of approximately 66 years was recorded for the NSCLC patients, of whom 120 to 150 were male and 107 were female.

The germline V gene yields SGHRS for CDR1 and YFSETQ for CDR2. Here V drops 4 bases and J drops 2 bases, and the junction holds 9 bases not matched to any gene. The CDR3 has 17 amino acids, counting the end cysteine and phenylalanine. CDR3 DNA only is kept here, 51 bases in frame from base 1. Of note for this clone: What antigen it recognizes has not been identified. There are no base qualities to consult, and no much larger clone falls within one base.

TCR beta CDR3 regions were sequenced from DNA using the immunoSEQ Assay. Under the source paper's analysis protocol: T cell density was computed as TCR beta template counts normalized to usable DNA estimated by amplifying housekeeping genes. The preseqR package was used to estimate richness by extrapolating to 400,000 templates for PBMC samples and to 120,000 templates for tissue samples. Clonality was calculated as one minus Pielou's evenness. Tissue-enriched TCRs were identified through differential abundance testing performed on productive amino-acid clonotypes, with a minimum total count of 5 and an alpha of 0.1. The Jaccard Index and the Morisita Overlap Index were used to measure how much the repertoires overlapped between compartments. TCR beta CDR3s were clustered by GLIPH together with public tetramer-defined viral CDR3s, and at least three viral sequences plus V-gene enrichment were required for viral motifs. Not all clones reach the TCRdb copy of this immuneACCESS table, which keeps in-frame sequences only. Checked studies attribute under half of the gap to unresolved V genes and leave the rest unexplained. V, J and clone size are taken as reported in that table, and D and trimming were inferred from the DNA itself. Counted in this sample were about 33,000 clones; around 94% of them appeared once. The top ten constitute about 6.6% of the sample.

At diagnosis, tumor, uninvolved tumor-adjacent lung and peripheral blood were collected and then preserved as a mix of FFPE and fresh-frozen material. For TCR repertoire profiling, blood samples were analyzed as peripheral blood mononuclear cells. Paper-wide results and their limitations: Because the study design was exploratory, TCR variables were selected using unadjusted p-values without false-discovery rate correction. Higher T cell density in blood was associated with longer overall survival, whereas higher clonality in adjacent lung was associated with shorter survival. A median of roughly 60 of the top 100 tumor clones turned up in the paired uninvolved adjacent lung, and 25 to 35 of those clones also ranked among the top 100 of that same adjacent lung. The highest T cell clonality was observed in uninvolved tumor-adjacent lung, where clonality exceeded that of tumor, suggesting that antigenic responses were more focused in uninvolved tumor-adjacent lung. Because multi-region sequencing of the tumors was not done, intratumor heterogeneity could not be ruled out.

The V gene is TRBV5-1 and the J gene is TRBJ2-2, with 9 bases in between that match TRBD1. This receptor was identified in a female donor over 55 with stage I lung adenocarcinoma. Sample: peripheral blood, taken before any cancer treatment. The CDR3 region has the sequence CASSPQGTGRNTGELFF. DNA sequence: TGCGCCAGCAGCCCCCAAGGGACAGGGAGAAACACCGGGGAGCTGTTTTTT.